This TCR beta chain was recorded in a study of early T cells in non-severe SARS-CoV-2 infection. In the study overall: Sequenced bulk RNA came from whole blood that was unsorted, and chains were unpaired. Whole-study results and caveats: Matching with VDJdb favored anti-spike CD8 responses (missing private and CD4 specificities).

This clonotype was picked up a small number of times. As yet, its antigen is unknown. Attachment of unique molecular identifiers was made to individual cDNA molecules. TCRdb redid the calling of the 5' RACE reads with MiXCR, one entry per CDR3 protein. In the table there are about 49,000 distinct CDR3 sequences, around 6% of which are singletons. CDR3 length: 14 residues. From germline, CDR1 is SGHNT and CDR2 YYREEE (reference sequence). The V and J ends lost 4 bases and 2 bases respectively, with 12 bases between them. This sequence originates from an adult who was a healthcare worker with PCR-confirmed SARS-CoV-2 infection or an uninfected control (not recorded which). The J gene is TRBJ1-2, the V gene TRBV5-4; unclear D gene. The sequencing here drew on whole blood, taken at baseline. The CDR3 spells CASSPRRSNYGYTF. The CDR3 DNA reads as TGTGCCAGCAGCCCCAGGAGAAGCAACTATGGCTACACCTTC.